Following are 15 T cell receptor beta chains from one sample sequenced in a study of CD8 T cells in Susac syndrome. Random hexamers served to reverse transcribe roughly 0.45 to 1 ug RNA. A single record per CDR3 protein comes from TCRdb applying MiXCR to the immunoSEQ multiplex PCR reads. The table includes about 180,000 distinct CDR3 sequences, over 85% detected once. What was sequenced was CD4+ T cells from PBMCs. All receptors derive from a human donor with multiple sclerosis.

This sequence joins TRBV20-1 and TRBJ2-7; D possibly corresponds to TRBD2 (6 bases). CDR1 is DFQATT, CDR2 SNEGSKA, per germline (reference sequence). With 0 bases removed from V and 7 bases from J, the gap between germline ends came to 19 bases. The CDR3 has 15 residues. The CDR3 bases are TGCAGTGCTAGAGAGAAGAGCGGGCCACCGGGGGAGCAGTACTTC. It encodes CSAREKSGPPGEQYF.

V usage is TRBV28 and J usage is TRBJ1-3, with a possible D match to TRBD1 (5 bases). Germline CDR1 MDHEN, CDR2 SYDVKM. Trimming removed 5 bases from V and 6 bases from J, with 14 bases in between. The CDR3 runs to 14 residues. In DNA form, the CDR3 reads TGTGCCAGCAGTGGGGCGGGAAAGGAAAACACCATATATTTT. Residues: CASSGAGKENTIYF. The variable domain in full, completed from reference TRBV28 and TRBJ1-3, reads DVKVTQSSRYLVKRTGEKVFLECVQDMDHENMFWYRQDPGLGLRLIYFSYDVKMKEKGDIPEGYSVSREKKERFSLILESASTNQTSMYLCASSGAGKENTIYFGEGSWLTVV.

The V and J genes are TRBV7-9 and TRBJ1-1; D unclear. Germline V gene lookup returns CDR1 SEHNR and CDR2 FQNEAQ (reference sequence). The CDR3 loop spans 17 amino acids. Deletions cut 1 base from V and 4 bases from J, with 19 bases between. For the CDR3, the DNA is TGTGCCAGCAGCTTAGGAAGTGGAACGTTTTTAACCACTGAAGCTTTCTTT. This codes for CASSLGSGTFLTTEAFF. Full variable domain (outside the CDR3, taken from reference TRBV7-9 and TRBJ1-1): DTGVSQNPRHKITKRGQNVTFRCDPISEHNRLYWYRQTLGQGPEFLTYFQNEAQLEKSRLLSDRFSAERPKGSFSTLEIQRTEQGDSAMYLCASSLGSGTFLTTEAFFGQGTRLTVV.

J is TRBJ2-5 and V is TRBV14, with TRBD2 matching 7 bases. Germline CDR1 is SGHDN and CDR2 is FVKESK. The CDR3 is made up of 16 amino acids. V gave up 5 bases and J gave up 5 bases; unmatched junction bases: 14. The CDR3 nucleotides read TGTGCCAGCAGCAAGGAACGGTCGGGAGGAAGGGAGACCCAGTACTTC. Protein: CASSKERSGGRETQYF.

The chain links TRBV10-3 to TRBJ2-7; D unclear. Germline CDR1 reads ENHRY; CDR2 reads SYGVKD. The CDR3 is made up of 12 amino acids. The V and J ends lost 7 bases and 6 bases respectively, with 13 bases between them. CDR3 coding DNA: TGTGCCATCAAGGAGACGGGCGGCGAGCAGTACTTC. Protein sequence: CAIKETGGEQYF.

The genes are TRBV11-2 and TRBJ2-2; the D gene could be TRBD1 or TRBD2 (5 bases each). Germline-derived CDR1 and CDR2 are SGHAT and FQNNGV. Trimming removed 1 base at V and 8 bases at J, with 8 bases between. CDR3 length equals 13 residues. In DNA form, the CDR3 reads TGTGCCAGCAGCTTAGTGGGGGTAGGGGAGCTGTTTTTT. The encoded protein is CASSLVGVGELFF.

The J gene is TRBJ1-2, the V gene TRBV9; D uncertain. The CDR3 totals 13 residues. From germline, CDR1 is SGDLS and CDR2 YYNGEE. Trimming took off 10 bases at V and 4 bases at J, with 17 bases between the two ends. The CDR3 spells CAGLTRRGYGYTF. The CDR3 bases are TGTGCCGGCTTGACACGGCGGGGCTATGGCTACACCTTC.

The CDR3 sequence is CASSFSAGLSANTEAFF. The CDR3 nucleotides read TGCGCCAGCAGCTTCTCTGCCGGACTCTCCGCGAACACTGAAGCTTTCTTT. The chain links TRBV5-1 to TRBJ1-1; D is uncertain. Germline CDR1 and CDR2: SGHRS and YFSETQ. Trimming took off 2 bases at V and 1 base at J, with 18 bases between the two ends. The CDR3 loop spans 17 amino acids.

The V call is TRBV9, the J call TRBJ2-7; TRBD2 matches at 10 bases. V was clipped by 2 bases and J by 4 bases; unmatched bases: 6. Germline V gene lookup returns CDR1 SGDLS and CDR2 YYNGEE. The CDR3 sequence is 15 residues long. CDR3 nucleotides: TGTGCCAGCAGCGTTCTCGGGACTAGCGAGTACGAGCAGTACTTC. This translates into CASSVLGTSEYEQYF.

The chain combines TRBV2 with TRBJ2-1; 7 nucleotides line up with TRBD1. Trimming took 10 bases from V and 5 from J; bases not matched to a gene: 14. CDR1 and CDR2 from the germline V gene are SNHLY and FYNNEI. The CDR3 is 15 amino acids. This CDR3 is CANRQGGRGHNEQFF. In nucleotides, the CDR3 is TGTGCCAACCGACAAGGGGGCCGAGGCCACAATGAGCAGTTCTTC. Based on the CDR3 plus reference TRBV2 and TRBJ2-1, the full variable domain is EPEVTQTPSHQVTQMGQEVILRCVPISNHLYFYWYRQILGQKVEFLVSFYNNEISEKSEIFDDQFSVERPDGSNFTLKIRSTKLEDSAMYFCANRQGGRGHNEQFFGPGTRLTVL.

This chain uses TRBV27 with TRBJ2-2; the D is unclear. The CDR3 has 15 amino acids. Germline V gene sequence: CDR1 MNHEY, CDR2 SMNVEV (reference sequence). The V end lost 2 bases, the J end lost 3 bases, and 10 bases lay between the germline ends. In nucleotides, the CDR3 is TGTGCCAGCAGTTTAGTTAATCCCGACACCGGGGAGCTGTTTTTT. Translated: CASSLVNPDTGELFF.

The gene calls are TRBV27 and TRBJ2-1; 9 positions agree with TRBD2. Germline lookup yields CDR1 MNHEY and CDR2 SMNVEV (reference sequence). The length of the CDR3 is 16 residues. Trimming took 5 bases from V and 5 from J; bases not matched to a gene: 10. In DNA form, the CDR3 reads TGTGCCAGCAGTATAACCGGGACTAGCTATAACAATGAGCAGTTCTTC. Translated, it gives CASSITGTSYNNEQFF.

V is TRBV3-1 and J is TRBJ1-4, with no clear D. The CDR3 consists of 11 residues. V lost 5 bases and J 8 bases, leaving 6 bases between the germline ends. Germline V gives CDR1 LGHDT, CDR2 YNNKEL (reference sequence). The CDR3 DNA reads TGTGCCAGCAGCTACAGCGAAAAACTGTTTTTT. Translating it yields CASSYSEKLFF.

The rearrangement joins TRBV5-1 to TRBJ2-1; 11 bases are shared with TRBD2. CDR1 and CDR2 from the germline V gene are SGHRS and YFSETQ. With V trimmed by 4 bases and J by 7 bases, 7 bases remained unmatched. The CDR3 sequence is 15 residues long. DNA for the CDR3: TGCGCCAGCAGCCCGAGGACTAGCGGGCCAAATGAGCAGTTCTTC. Protein sequence: CASSPRTSGPNEQFF.

V usage is TRBV19 and J usage is TRBJ1-5, with 11 bases lining up with TRBD1. Trimming at V came to 9 bases and at J to 7 bases, leaving 14 bases not matched to a gene. CDR1 is LNHDA, CDR2 SQIVND, per germline (reference sequence). This CDR3 has 16 residues. DNA of the CDR3: TGTGCCAGCTCGGACAGGGGGCTGGGACGATACCAGCCCCAGCATTTT. It is translated as CASSDRGLGRYQPQHF. The whole variable domain, remainder taken from reference TRBV19 and TRBJ1-5, is DGGITQSPKYLFRKEGQNVTLSCEQNLNHDAMYWYRQDPGQGLRLIYYSQIVNDFQKGDIAEGYSVSREKKESFPLTVTSAQKNPTAFYLCASSDRGLGRYQPQHFGDGTRLSIL.